These 14 T cell receptor beta chains originate from one sample sequenced in a study of cytomegalovirus exposure and HLA in healthy donors. The study ran its PCR with 60 Vbeta and 13 Jbeta primers. Sequenced by immunoSEQ multiplex PCR; TCRdb stores in-frame clones only, minus some. The sample records about 120,000 clones, 70% to 80% being singletons. Input material: PBMCs. Receptor source: a woman aged 45-65 years in good health and CMV-seropositive.

The genes are TRBV12-2 and TRBJ1-2; the D call in the table, TRBD1, was not verified against the DNA. TRBV12-2 is a pseudogene locus. The CDR3 extends over 19 amino acids. The CDR3 spells CASRLSPGAGTGRPYGYTF. CDR3 nucleotides: TGTGCAAGTCGCTTATCACCTGGTGCCGGGACAGGTCGTCCCTATGGCTACACCTTC.

The chain uses TRBV5-4 and TRBJ2-3; 9 bases are shared with TRBD1. The ends lost 2 bases at V and 4 bases at J; junction bases unmatched: 8. Germline loops: CDR1 SGHNT, CDR2 YYREEE (reference sequence). The CDR3 is made up of 16 amino acids. CDR3 nucleotides: TGTGCCAGCAGCTTCCCTATGGACAGGGGTTCAGATACGCAGTATTTT. Residues: CASSFPMDRGSDTQYF.

The chain combines TRBV9 with TRBJ2-1, with 14 bases fitting TRBD2. In germline, CDR1 is SGDLS, CDR2 YYNGEE. This CDR3 has 17 amino acids. V was clipped by 3 bases and J by 4 bases; unmatched bases: 6. The DNA for the CDR3 is TGTGCCAGCAGCGGGACTAGCGGGAGGTACCAGTACAATGAGCAGTTCTTC. Translated, it gives CASSGTSGRYQYNEQFF.

The V gene is TRBV6-5, the J gene TRBJ2-4, with no clear D. This CDR3 has 16 residues. Trimming removed 0 bases at V and 0 bases at J, with 9 bases between. The germline gives CDR1 MNHEY, CDR2 SVGAGI. In DNA form, the CDR3 reads TGTGCCAGCAGTTACTCGCCGTCACTAGCCAAAAACATTCAGTACTTC. Translated, it gives CASSYSPSLAKNIQYF.

The chain links TRBV18 to TRBJ1-4, with 9 bases matching TRBD1. The ends lost 4 bases at V and 5 bases at J; junction bases unmatched: 2. This CDR3 has 14 amino acids. Germline CDR1 KGHSH, CDR2 LQKENI. The CDR3 sequence is CASSLGTGNEKLFF. The DNA for the CDR3 is TGTGCCAGCTCACTTGGGACAGGGAATGAAAAACTGTTTTTT.

This clone was counted a few times. This chain links TRBV10-2 with TRBJ2-7; 7 bases fit TRBD2. Germline CDR1 is WSHSY and CDR2 is SAAADI. This CDR3 is 14 amino acids long. Unmatched junction bases numbered 0, after V lost 0 bases and J lost 1 base. For the CDR3, the DNA is TGCGCCAGCAGTGAGTCGGGGGGGTCCTACGAGCAGTACTTC. Its protein product is CASSESGGSYEQYF.

The gene calls are TRBV19 and TRBJ2-5, with D maybe TRBD2 (5 bases). This CDR3 comprises 15 residues. The germline V and J ends were trimmed by 3 bases and 4 bases, with 15 bases remaining between them. Germline assignment: CDR1 LNHDA and CDR2 SQIVND (reference sequence). Here the CDR3 reads CASSMSQDLGETQYF. CDR3 bases: TGTGCCAGTAGTATGAGCCAGGACTTGGGAGAGACCCAGTACTTC.

The CDR3 loop reads CASSAGQGKDTQYF. The DNA of the CDR3 is TGTGCCAGCAGTGCGGGGCAGGGGAAAGATACGCAGTATTTT. V is TRBV6-1 and J is TRBJ2-3; a weak D match, TRBD1 (6 bases). The CDR3 runs 14 residues. V was clipped by 4 bases and J by 5 bases, with 13 bases between them. Germline lookup yields CDR1 MNHNS and CDR2 SASEGT.

This sequence joins TRBV30 and TRBJ1-1, with TRBD1 matching 12 bases. CDR1 and CDR2 from the germline V gene are GTSNPN and SVGIG (reference sequence). The ends lost 1 base at V and 6 bases at J; junction bases unmatched: 6. There are 15 residues in the CDR3. The CDR3 coding sequence is TGTGCCTGGAGTGGGACCGGGACAGGGGGCTCTGAAGCTTTCTTT. This translates into CAWSGTGTGGSEAFF.

This CDR3 is CASSATGTLYEQYF. The CDR3 nucleotides are TGTGCCAGTAGTGCGACAGGGACCCTCTACGAGCAGTACTTC. The chain links TRBV19 to TRBJ2-7; the match to TRBD1 covers 7 bases. Trimming took 5 bases from V and 3 from J; bases not matched to a gene: 7. The CDR3 is 14 residues long. From germline, CDR1 is LNHDA and CDR2 SQIVND (reference sequence).

This chain joins TRBV30 and TRBJ2-7, with D possibly matching TRBD2 (6 bases). The CDR3 is 16 residues long. V lost 3 bases and J lost 3, with 21 bases in between. Germline assignment: CDR1 GTSNPN and CDR2 SVGIG (reference sequence). The CDR3 sequence: CAWSTLPRGGVYEQYF. The CDR3 DNA is TGTGCCTGGAGCACACTCCCTCGGGGCGGGGTCTACGAGCAGTACTTC.

This clone was recorded once. This chain uses TRBV5-1 with TRBJ1-1, with 11 bases that match TRBD1. CDR1 and CDR2 from the germline V gene are SGHRS and YFSETQ. J gave up 5 bases and V 4 bases, and 4 bases lay outside the gene matches. There are 14 residues in the CDR3. CDR3 nucleotides: TGCGCCAGCAGCCTCGGACAGGGGGCTACTGAAGCTTTCTTT. This gives the protein CASSLGQGATEAFF.

This clone came up once. The rearrangement joins TRBV30 to TRBJ2-3; the match to TRBD2 covers 11 bases. The V gene end was trimmed by 6 bases and the J gene end by 4 bases; junction bases not matched to a gene: 3. Per germline, CDR1 GTSNPN and CDR2 SVGIG (reference sequence). The CDR3 spans 13 residues. CDR3 nucleotide sequence: TGTGCCTGTATAGCGGGAGGGGCAGATACGCAGTATTTT. Amino acids: CACIAGGADTQYF.

This chain joins TRBV5-1 and TRBJ1-1; D remains ambiguous. Germline CDR1 is SGHRS and CDR2 is YFSETQ. The CDR3 has 13 amino acids. Trimming stripped 4 bases from V and 3 bases from J, with 10 bases between. The CDR3: CASSARVDTEAFF. The CDR3 DNA sequence: TGCGCCAGCAGCGCTCGGGTGGACACTGAAGCTTTCTTT.